Presented here are 28 T cell receptor beta chains from one specimen sequenced in a study of response to subunit inactivated influenza vaccine. MiXCR, applied by TCRdb to the RT-PCR reads, yields one record per CDR3 protein. This sample has roughly 650,000 distinct CDR3 sequences, with 15% to 17% found just once. Specimen: PBMCs from blood, collected roughly 12 days after vaccination. All receptors derive from a man in his forties or fifties who received an inactivated influenza vaccine.

This clonotype was detected a few times. The J gene is TRBJ1-2, the V gene TRBV5-4; the match to TRBD1 covers 7 bases. This CDR3 has 14 amino acids. Germline V lookup: CDR1 SGHNT, CDR2 YYREEE (reference sequence). V lost 3 bases, J lost 3 bases, and 5 bases stayed unmatched. As DNA, the CDR3 is TGTGCCAGCAGCTGGGTTCAGGGGGACTATGGCTACACCTTC. Protein: CASSWVQGDYGYTF.

This clonotype was seen repeatedly, ten times or more. This chain links TRBV28 with TRBJ1-1; possibly TRBD1 for D (5 bases). Trimming removed 3 bases at V and 3 bases at J, with 23 bases between. This CDR3 contains 18 residues. Germline V gene sequence: CDR1 MDHEN, CDR2 SYDVKM. CDR3: CASSFTLVRGEGDTEAFF. The CDR3 DNA reads as TGTGCCAGCAGTTTTACTCTAGTTCGGGGGGAGGGAGACACTGAAGCTTTCTTT.

The gene calls are TRBV5-7 and TRBJ2-1; 11 nucleotides line up with TRBD2. TRBV5-7 is classed as an ORF, of uncertain function. The CDR3 spans 18 residues. V was pared by 3 bases and J by 7 bases, with 15 bases of the junction left unmatched. The CDR3 sequence is CASSSPASGGLPLNEQFF. In nucleotides, the CDR3 is TGTGCCAGCAGCTCGCCGGCTAGCGGGGGGCTCCCATTAAATGAGCAGTTCTTC.

The V call is TRBV7-9, the J call TRBJ2-3; D is unresolved. Between the trimmed V and J ends, which lost 5 bases and 0 bases, there was a span of 12 bases. This CDR3 has 15 residues. CDR1 is SEHNR, CDR2 FQNEAQ, per germline (reference sequence). CDR3 loop: CASSGVGKSTDTQYF. CDR3 DNA: TGTGCCAGCAGCGGGGTGGGGAAAAGCACAGATACGCAGTATTTT.

This clonotype was counted between two and nine times. The chain employs TRBV20-1 and TRBJ2-3; 10 bases are a match to TRBD1. The germline V gene encodes CDR1 DFQATT and CDR2 SNEGSKA (reference sequence). V lost 5 bases and J lost 4; bases outside the gene matches: 6. The CDR3 is 14 residues long. CDR3 nucleotide sequence: TGCAGTGCTGACAGGGGGCATTTATCAGATACGCAGTATTTT. It translates to CSADRGHLSDTQYF.

This chain uses TRBV10-3 with TRBJ2-5; D is tentatively TRBD1 or TRBD2 (5 bases each). The germline V gene has CDR1 ENHRY and CDR2 SYGVKD. V lost 0 bases and J 7 bases, leaving 18 bases between the germline ends. The CDR3 consists of 16 residues. In DNA, the CDR3 is TGTGCCATCAGTGAGTCGACGGGGACCCGATCGGGGACCCAGTACTTC. Residues: CAISESTGTRSGTQYF.

This clonotype was seen ten or more times. The rearrangement links TRBV4-3 to TRBJ2-2; D is ambiguous. The CDR3 sequence is 18 residues long. Germline assignment: CDR1 LGHNA and CDR2 YSLEER. V shed 0 bases and J shed 1 base, with 15 bases lying between them. The CDR3 here is CASSQDSWAEQNTGELFF. In nucleotides, the CDR3 is TGCGCCAGCAGCCAAGATTCTTGGGCAGAGCAGAACACCGGGGAGCTGTTTTTT.

This chain connects TRBV11-2 to TRBJ2-3, with D perhaps TRBD2 (6 bases). CDR1 is SGHAT and CDR2 is FQNNGV in the germline V gene. The CDR3 contains 18 residues. V lost 5 bases, J lost 2 bases, and 23 bases lay in between. Written as DNA, the CDR3 is TGTGCCAGCAGCCCCTCTAGTTTTTGGCGGGGCCTCACAGATACGCAGTATTTT. Its translation is CASSPSSFWRGLTDTQYF.

The chain couples TRBV4-2 to TRBJ2-1; TRBD2 aligns across 11 bases. CDR3 length equals 16 residues. J lost 9 bases, V lost 1 base, and 8 bases had no gene match. CDR1 is LGHNA and CDR2 is YNFKEQ in the germline V gene. Here the CDR3 DNA reads TGTGCCAGCAGCCAAGTAGTAGCGGGAGGGGGGGGTGAGCAGTTCTTC. Amino acids: CASSQVVAGGGGEQFF.

As concerns this clonotype: The junction departs from germline at one end; a sequencing error may be responsible. The V gene is TRBV7-9, the J gene TRBJ1-6, with a tentative D call TRBD1 (5 bases). This CDR3 is built from 15 residues. Germline V gene sequence: CDR1 SEHNR, CDR2 FQNEAQ (reference sequence). In DNA form, the CDR3 reads TGTGGCAGCAGCATGGGTGGGGCCCGCCATTCACCCCTCCACTTT. It specifies CGSSMGGARHSPLHF.

The V gene is TRBV20-1, the J gene TRBJ2-3; 7 positions match TRBD2. Trimming at V came to 5 bases and at J to 2 bases, leaving 7 bases not matched to a gene. CDR1 and CDR2 (germline): DFQATT, SNEGSKA (reference sequence). The CDR3 covers 14 residues. The CDR3 loop reads CSAQLARLTDTQYF. The CDR3 DNA follows: TGCAGTGCTCAACTAGCGAGACTCACAGATACGCAGTATTTT.

This sequence joins TRBV7-8 and TRBJ2-1, with 9 bases lining up with TRBD2. The CDR3 covers 15 residues. The V and J ends lost 5 bases and 15 bases, in that order; junction bases with no gene match: 17. CDR1 and CDR2 (germline): SGHVS, FQNEAQ. The CDR3 DNA sequence: TGTGCCAGCAGCCAATCGCCGGGACTAGCCCTCAACCGGTTCTTC. Translating it yields CASSQSPGLALNRFF.

CDR3 sequence reads: CASSGGPGTYEQYF. The CDR3 region has the DNA TGTGCCAGCAGTGGAGGACCCGGTACCTACGAGCAGTACTTC. This chain uses TRBV6-2 or TRBV6-3 with TRBJ2-7, with D perhaps TRBD2 (5 bases). Germline V CDR1 and CDR2: MNHEY, SVGEGT. The CDR3 is made up of 14 amino acids. Trimming shortened V by 5 bases and J by 2 bases, and 13 bases separated the two germline ends.

This chain joins TRBV12-3 or TRBV12-4 and TRBJ2-7, with 8 nucleotides matching TRBD2. The CDR3 contains 16 residues. V lost 6 bases to trimming and J lost 1 base; unmatched junction nucleotides: 11. The DNA of the CDR3 is TGTGCCAGCAGCCCCATCCTAGCGGGTGGGTCCTACGAGCAGTACTTC. Amino acid sequence: CASSPILAGGSYEQYF.

The V gene is TRBV6-1, the J gene TRBJ2-1; 13 bases map to TRBD2. Per germline, CDR1 MNHNS and CDR2 SASEGT. V lost 4 bases, J lost 8 bases, and 8 bases stayed unmatched. The CDR3 covers 16 residues. CDR3 bases: TGTGCCAGCAGTGGACCGGGACTAGCGGGGAACCATGAGCAGTTCTTC. It translates to CASSGPGLAGNHEQFF.

This clonotype has more than one count but fewer than ten. The J gene is TRBJ2-7, the V gene TRBV14, with TRBD2 matching over 7 bases. Germline V gene data show CDR1 as SGHDN and CDR2 as FVKESK. Trimming took 3 bases from V and 1 from J; bases not matched to a gene: 6. This CDR3 is built from 15 residues. The CDR3 sequence is CASSQATSSSYEQYF. For the CDR3, the DNA is TGTGCCAGCAGCCAGGCGACTAGCAGTTCCTACGAGCAGTACTTC.

This clonotype appeared a few times. J is TRBJ2-1 and V is TRBV27, with a tentative D call TRBD1 (6 bases). CDR3 length: 16 amino acids. V lost 5 bases, J lost 8 bases, and 22 bases lay in between. The germline CDR1 and CDR2 sequences are MNHEY and SMNVEV (reference sequence). The chain's CDR3 is CASSQGTSPTSDEQFF. CDR3 nucleotide sequence: TGTGCCAGCAGTCAAGGGACATCTCCTACTTCCGATGAGCAGTTCTTC.

This clonotype was seen a handful of times. The chain uses TRBV6-5 and TRBJ2-2; a weak D match, TRBD2 (6 bases). This CDR3 has 17 amino acids. Trimming took off 2 bases at V and 3 bases at J, with 16 bases between the two ends. Germline-derived CDR1 and CDR2 are MNHEY and SVGAGI. CDR3 DNA: TGTGCCAGCAGTTACCTCGGGGGTAAGGCGGACACCGGGGAGCTGTTTTTT. Protein sequence: CASSYLGGKADTGELFF.

There are a few counts of this clonotype. The rearrangement joins TRBV4-3 to TRBJ1-4, with 10 bases matching TRBD1. The J segment lost 5 bases and the V segment lost 2 bases, leaving 5 bases of the junction unmatched. The V gene's germline CDR1 is LGHNA and CDR2 YSLEER. The CDR3 spans 16 residues. Written as DNA, the CDR3 is TGCGCCAGCAGCCAACAACCGGGACAGGGGAATGAAAAACTGTTTTTT. Translated: CASSQQPGQGNEKLFF.

The gene calls are TRBV14 and TRBJ2-7, with D perhaps being TRBD1 or TRBD2 (5 bases each). This CDR3 comprises 14 residues. CDR1 and CDR2 from the germline V gene are SGHDN and FVKESK. Trimming removed 2 bases at V and 4 bases at J, with 12 bases between. The CDR3 protein is CASSQSGRNYEQYF. CDR3 nucleotides: TGTGCCAGCAGCCAATCGGGGCGCAATTACGAGCAGTACTTC.

This clonotype was detected ten times or more. V is TRBV7-2 and J is TRBJ1-2; no definite D call. The V end lost 3 bases, the J end lost 3 bases, and 8 bases lay between the germline ends. CDR3 length: 13 residues. Germline CDR1 SGHTA, CDR2 FQGNSA. The CDR3 DNA reads as TGTGCCAGCAGCTTGTCACGGGACTATGGCTACACCTTC. This codes for CASSLSRDYGYTF.

This clonotype has a count of ten or more. This chain links TRBV7-2 with TRBJ2-5; no definite D call. Germline CDR1 is SGHTA and CDR2 is FQGNSA. There are 12 residues in the CDR3. Trimming removed 4 bases at V and 1 base at J, with 4 bases between. Here the CDR3 reads CASSWGQETQYF. For the CDR3, the DNA is TGTGCCAGCAGCTGGGGCCAAGAGACCCAGTACTTC.

As concerns this clonotype: A much larger clone lies a single base off, so this may be a read error. The genes are TRBV4-2 and TRBJ2-1; D is unclear. V dropped 0 bases and J dropped 0 bases, with 18 bases sitting between them. The CDR3 runs to 19 residues. CDR1 and CDR2 (germline): LGHNA, YNFKEQ. The CDR3 is CASSQDSDIFQPSYNEQFF. CDR3 nucleotide sequence: TGTGCCAGCAGCCAAGACTCCGATATCTTCCAACCCTCCTACAATGAGCAGTTCTTC.

The J gene is TRBJ2-1, the V gene TRBV6-1; D remains unclear. CDR3 size: 14 residues. CDR1 and CDR2 from the germline V gene are MNHNS and SASEGT. Between the trimmed V and J ends, which lost 3 bases and 0 bases, there was a span of 6 bases. The CDR3 sequence is CASSEYGSYNEQFF. DNA for the CDR3: TGTGCCAGCAGTGAGTATGGCTCCTACAATGAGCAGTTCTTC.

This chain links TRBV4-1 with TRBJ2-3, with 7 nucleotides matching TRBD2. The trim removed 0 bases at V and 1 base at J, leaving 10 bases unmatched. Germline CDR1 is MGHRA and CDR2 is YSYEKL. This CDR3 comprises 18 residues. The CDR3 spells CASSQEWVRLARTDTQYF. The CDR3 DNA is TGCGCCAGCAGCCAAGAATGGGTGCGACTAGCCCGCACAGATACGCAGTATTTT.

This clonotype was picked up many times. The rearrangement links TRBV29-1 to TRBJ2-5, with 7 bases fitting TRBD1. CDR3 size: 13 residues. J gave up 5 bases and V 7 bases, and 10 bases lay outside the gene matches. CDR1 and CDR2 (germline): SQVTM, ANQGSEA. This CDR3 is CSASQGRGETQYF. The CDR3 DNA reads TGCAGCGCCTCCCAGGGCAGGGGGGAGACCCAGTACTTC.

This clonotype was recorded a few times. The chain joins TRBV5-5 to TRBJ2-7, with D perhaps matching TRBD1 or TRBD2 (5 bases each). The germline CDR1 and CDR2 sequences are SGHKS and YYEKEE (reference sequence). Trimming took off 4 bases at V and 4 bases at J, with 15 bases between the two ends. The CDR3 totals 14 residues. The CDR3 sequence: CASSTAGTVYEQYF. The CDR3, as DNA: TGTGCCAGCAGCACGGCCGGGACGGTGTACGAGCAGTACTTC. Variable domain in full (rest from reference TRBV5-5 and TRBJ2-7): DAGVTQSPTHLIKTRGQQVTLRCSPISGHKSVSWYQQVLGQGPQFIFQYYEKEERGRGNFPDRFSARQFPNYSSELNVNALLLGDSALYLCASSTAGTVYEQYFGPGTRLTVT.

This clonotype was observed a few times. The V and J genes are TRBV10-2 and TRBJ2-1, with TRBD2 identical over 10 bases. With 8 bases clipped from V and 12 bases from J, the junction kept 13 bases outside the gene matches. The CDR3 is 14 amino acids. CDR1 and CDR2 from the germline V gene are WSHSY and SAAADI. CDR3 bases: TGCGCCAGCTCCGAGCGGGAGGGGGTACGGGGGCAGTTCTTC. Protein sequence: CASSEREGVRGQFF.